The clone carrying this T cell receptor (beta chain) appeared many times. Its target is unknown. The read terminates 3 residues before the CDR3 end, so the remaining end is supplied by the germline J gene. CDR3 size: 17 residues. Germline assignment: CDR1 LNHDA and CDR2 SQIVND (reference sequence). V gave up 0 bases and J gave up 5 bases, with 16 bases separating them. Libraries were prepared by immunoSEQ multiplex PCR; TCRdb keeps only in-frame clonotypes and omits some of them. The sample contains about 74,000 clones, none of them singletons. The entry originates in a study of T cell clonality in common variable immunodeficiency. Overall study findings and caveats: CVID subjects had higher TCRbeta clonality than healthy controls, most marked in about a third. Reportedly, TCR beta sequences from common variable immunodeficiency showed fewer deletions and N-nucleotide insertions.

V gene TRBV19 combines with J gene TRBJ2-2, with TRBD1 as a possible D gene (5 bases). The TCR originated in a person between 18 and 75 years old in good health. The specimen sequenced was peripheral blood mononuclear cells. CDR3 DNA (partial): TGTGCCAGTAGTATAGATCTGAGAACAGGATGGACCGGGGAG. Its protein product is CASSIDLRTGWTGE. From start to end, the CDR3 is CASSIDLRTGWTGELFF.